This is a list of T cell receptor beta chains from one sample in a study of early T cells in non-severe SARS-CoV-2 infection. TCRdb re-analysed the 5' RACE reads in MiXCR, keeping a single row per CDR3 protein. The table includes 80,000 or so distinct CDR3 sequences, less than 15% detected once. Material: whole blood. The source of these receptors is an adult who was a healthcare worker with PCR-confirmed SARS-CoV-2 infection or an uninfected control (not recorded which). Both conserved end residues are part of each CDR3. Fields, in order: CDR3 protein, clone size, J gene, V gene. A row's size may be missing; if present it is once, few, many or a size class.

CDR3: CASSPSGGTDTQYF; size: many; J: TRBJ2-3; V: TRBV12-3/TRBV12-4
CDR3: CSVVGGFEQYF; size: few; J: TRBJ2-7; V: TRBV29-1
CDR3: CASRSGLYNEQFF; size: -; J: TRBJ2-1; V: TRBV7-2
CDR3: CASRASETDTQYF; size: -; J: TRBJ2-3; V: TRBV2
CDR3: CSARDRGEYEQYF; size: medium-sized; J: TRBJ2-7; V: TRBV20-1
CDR3: CASNNQGLADYEQYF; size: few; J: TRBJ2-7; V: TRBV11-2
CDR3: CASSLDRGGSSYNSPLHF; size: few; J: TRBJ1-6; V: TRBV5-1
CDR3: CASSHTPQEAKNIQYF; size: few; J: TRBJ2-4; V: TRBV7-9
CDR3: CASSVTLPPRPGVVPSSYNEQFF; size: -; J: TRBJ2-1; V: TRBV9
CDR3: CASSFPGTGGSNTQYF; size: many; J: TRBJ2-3; V: TRBV7-9
CDR3: CSAGLADSSEQYF; size: -; J: TRBJ2-7; V: TRBV20-1
CDR3: CASSEAQGGGTEAFF; size: -; J: TRBJ1-1; V: TRBV6-1
CDR3: CASSLALPTGLREKLFF; size: -; J: TRBJ1-4; V: TRBV7-8
CDR3: CASSQAAKNIQYF; size: few; J: TRBJ2-4; V: TRBV18
CDR3: CATSRWTRTDTQYF; size: few; J: TRBJ2-3; V: TRBV15
CDR3: CSVVQGAGNQPQHF; size: -; J: TRBJ1-5; V: TRBV29-1
CDR3: CASAVGRKNIQYF; size: few; J: TRBJ2-4; V: TRBV2
CDR3: CASSLDRGGAETQYF; size: many; J: TRBJ2-5; V: TRBV4-2
CDR3: CASSLSASGGSPLHF; size: -; J: TRBJ1-6; V: TRBV27
CDR3: CASSPGLAGSNEQFF; size: few; J: TRBJ2-1; V: TRBV18
CDR3: CASSLGLTRNEQFF; size: many; J: TRBJ2-1; V: TRBV7-3
CDR3: CASSLRTDYGYTF; size: -; J: TRBJ1-2; V: TRBV12-3/TRBV12-4
CDR3: CASSSTANTGELFF; size: many; J: TRBJ2-2; V: TRBV7-9
CDR3: CSAFRTSGNEQFF; size: many; J: TRBJ2-1; V: TRBV20-1
CDR3: CASSQDGSGSIREYF; size: -; J: TRBJ2-5; V: TRBV4-1